The 13 T cell receptor beta chains below were found in one sample sequenced in a study of OX40 agonist ivuxolimab in advanced cancers. TCRdb keeps only in-frame clones here, not all; method: immunoSEQ multiplex PCR. The sample lists about 93,000 clones, 90% to 95% occurring once. The input for sequencing was CD4+ or CD8+ T cells sorted from blood, taken in a trial of the OX40 agonist ivuxolimab. The source of these receptors is an adult with an advanced solid tumor such as melanoma, head and neck, liver or kidney cancer.

This sequence joins TRBV19 and TRBJ1-2, with D perhaps matching TRBD1 (6 bases). With 3 bases removed from V and 8 bases from J, the gap between germline ends came to 13 bases. Germline lookup yields CDR1 LNHDA and CDR2 SQIVND (reference sequence). The CDR3 is 13 residues long. The CDR3 DNA sequence: TGTGCCAGTAGTATTCCAGGGGTCCACGGCTACACCTTC. Protein product: CASSIPGVHGYTF.

The chain links TRBV6-6 to TRBJ1-4, with D possibly matching TRBD1 (5 bases). The CDR3 sequence is 14 residues long. Germline loops: CDR1 MNHNY, CDR2 SVGAGI (reference sequence). V lost 5 bases and J 8 bases, leaving 15 bases between the germline ends. The CDR3 protein is CASSPQGVAEKLFF. CDR3 DNA sequence: TGTGCCAGCAGTCCGCAGGGTGTAGCGGAAAAACTGTTTTTT.

The chain carries TRBV7-9 and TRBJ2-1, with a weak D call TRBD2 (6 bases). This CDR3 spans 14 amino acids. V was shortened by 7 bases and J by 0 bases, with 10 bases between the two germline ends. The germline CDR1 and CDR2 sequences are SEHNR and FQNEAQ (reference sequence). The CDR3 DNA is TGTGCCAGCATCGGGAGTTACTCCTACAATGAGCAGTTCTTC. Protein product: CASIGSYSYNEQFF.

V usage is TRBV5-6 and J usage is TRBJ2-5, with 8 bases lining up with TRBD2. Trimming at V came to 2 bases and at J to 5 bases, leaving 14 bases not matched to a gene. The CDR3 runs 17 residues. Per the germline V gene, CDR1 is SGHDT and CDR2 is YYEEEE. DNA for the CDR3: TGTGCCAGCAGCTTTGGACTATCGGCGGGGGGACACGAGACCCAGTACTTC. Its protein is CASSFGLSAGGHETQYF.

V is TRBV4-2 and J is TRBJ2-5; a possible D gene is TRBD2 (6 bases). CDR3 length: 14 residues. Germline V gene data show CDR1 as LGHNA and CDR2 as YNFKEQ. V gave up 4 bases and J gave up 1 base, with 10 bases separating them. The CDR3 region has the DNA TGTGCCAGCAGCCTGGGAGGCTCCCAAGAGACCCAGTACTTC. Its protein product is CASSLGGSQETQYF.

Here the CDR3 reads CASSFVRTDTQYF. The CDR3 coding sequence is TGTGCCAGCAGTTTCGTTAGGACAGATACGCAGTATTTT. V gene TRBV28 combines with J gene TRBJ2-3; D remains ambiguous. V was cut by 3 bases and J by 3 bases, with 7 bases left in between. The CDR3 has 13 amino acids. CDR1 and CDR2 (germline): MDHEN, SYDVKM.

This rearrangement joins TRBV27 to TRBJ1-5; D possibly corresponds to TRBD1 (5 bases). The CDR3 is 13 amino acids. Germline loops: CDR1 MNHEY, CDR2 SMNVEV (reference sequence). The V end lost 2 bases, the J end lost 5 bases, and 7 bases lay between the germline ends. The CDR3 nucleotides read TGTGCCAGCAGTTTAATGGGGGATCAGCCCCAGCATTTT. Amino acid sequence: CASSLMGDQPQHF.

This chain uses TRBV6-5 with TRBJ2-2, with 10 bases fitting TRBD2. CDR1 MNHEY and CDR2 SVGAGI come from the germline V gene. The CDR3 spans 13 residues. V trimming: 4 bases; J trimming: 7 bases; junction bases outside the gene matches: 0. The CDR3 bases are TGTGCCAGCAGTTTAGCGGGGGGCGGGGAGCTGTTTTTT. Translating it yields CASSLAGGGELFF.

The rearrangement uses TRBV5-6 and TRBJ1-4; 8 bases align to TRBD1. This CDR3 has 14 residues. Trimming took 4 bases from V and 6 from J; bases not matched to a gene: 5. Germline CDR1 SGHDT, CDR2 YYEEEE. Here the CDR3 DNA reads TGTGCCAGCAGCCTGGGACAGGCGTATGAAAAACTGTTTTTT. It encodes CASSLGQAYEKLFF.

The chain employs TRBV19 and TRBJ2-7; D may be TRBD1 (6 bases). The V end was cut by 4 bases, the J end by 0 bases, with 10 bases between. This CDR3 is built from 14 residues. Looked up from germline, CDR1 is LNHDA and CDR2 is SQIVND (reference sequence). CDR3 bases: TGTGCCAGTAGTACAGGGGCGACCTCCTACGAGCAGTACTTC. It is translated as CASSTGATSYEQYF.

The CDR3 here is CASSENHGVGETQYF. The CDR3 bases are TGTGCCAGCAGTGAAAACCATGGGGTTGGGGAGACCCAGTACTTC. The chain combines TRBV2 with TRBJ2-5; D ambiguous. The CDR3 extends over 15 amino acids. CDR1 is SNHLY, CDR2 FYNNEI, per germline. V lost 2 bases and J lost 5, with 15 bases in between.

The V gene is TRBV6-6, the J gene TRBJ2-7, with D tentatively TRBD2 (6 bases). The germline CDR1 and CDR2 sequences are MNHNY and SVGAGI (reference sequence). V shed 6 bases and J shed 3 bases, with 15 bases lying between them. The length of the CDR3 is 14 residues. CDR3 residues: CASSSTGGDYEQYF. CDR3 sequence (DNA): TGTGCCAGCAGCAGCACCGGGGGAGACTACGAGCAGTACTTC.

The chain uses TRBV19 and TRBJ2-5; D call uncertain. The CDR3 contains 13 residues. Germline CDR1 and CDR2: LNHDA and SQIVND (reference sequence). V dropped 3 bases and J dropped 4 bases, with 9 bases sitting between them. CDR3 nucleotides: TGTGCCAGTAGTATGCTCCCTGGAGAGACCCAGTACTTC. It specifies CASSMLPGETQYF.